This is a list of T cell receptor beta chains from one sample in a study of T cell responses to AZD1222 COVID-19 vaccine. Sequencing was performed with immunoSEQ multiplex PCR; in TCRdb, only in-frame clones are kept and a portion is missing. The data contain approximately 80,000 clones, 80% to 90% of them seen just once; the ten biggest clones take up 30% to 40%. The sequencing here drew on peripheral blood, taken on day 0 of AZD1222 vaccination. The source of these receptors is an adult in good health. CDR3s include the opening cysteine and the closing phenylalanine or tryptophan. The D gene is left open where the match is weak. Clone size is given for some rows only: seen once, a few or many times, or a class if the clone is expanded.

d_gene	v_gene	j_gene	abundance	CDR3aa	CDR3nt
.	TRBV28	TRBJ2-7	.	CASSFYGSGYEQYF	TGTGCCAGCAGTTTCTACGGGAGTGGCTACGAGCAGTACTTC
.	TRBV27	TRBJ2-2	.	CASSSPANTGELFF	TGTGCCAGCAGTAGCCCCGCGAACACCGGGGAGCTGTTTTTT
.	TRBV15	TRBJ2-2	.	CATSSSQVPTGELFF	TGTGCCACCAGCAGCTCACAGGTCCCCACCGGGGAGCTGTTTTTT
.	TRBV6-2/TRBV6-3	TRBJ1-5	once	CASSLRTLGQPQHF	TGTGCCAGCAGTTTGCGGACCTTAGGTCAGCCCCAGCATTTT
TRBD1	TRBV7-9	TRBJ1-1	.	CASRLGQENTEAFF	TGTGCCAGCAGGCTCGGACAGGAGAACACTGAAGCTTTCTTT
TRBD1	TRBV9	TRBJ2-3	.	CASNYRGRSTDTQYF	TGTGCCAGCAACTACAGGGGGCGTTCCACAGATACGCAGTATTTT
.	TRBV7-9	TRBJ1-2	few	CASSHQAF	TGTGCCAGCAGCCACCAGGCCTTC
TRBD1	TRBV5-1	TRBJ2-5	.	CASRKEDRGAQETQYF	TGCGCCAGCAGAAAAGAGGACAGGGGCGCCCAAGAGACCCAGTACTTC
TRBD1	TRBV2	TRBJ2-7	.	CASSRGQYEQYF	TGTGCCAGCAGCAGGGGGCAATACGAGCAGTACTTC
.	TRBV5-1	TRBJ2-5	.	CASSNRDIPQETQYF	TGCGCCAGCAGCAACCGGGACATCCCCCAAGAGACCCAGTACTTC
.	TRBV7-3	TRBJ2-1	.	CASSSSQRSNEQFF	TGTGCCAGCAGCTCCAGCCAGCGGAGCAATGAGCAGTTCTTC
TRBD2	TRBV11-3	TRBJ2-1	.	CASSLVGAAGEYEQFF	TGTGCCAGCAGCTTAGTAGGAGCAGCGGGAGAATATGAGCAGTTCTTC
TRBD2	TRBV4-2	TRBJ2-3	once	CASSQEGIAGDADTQYF	TGTGCCAGCAGCCAAGAAGGAATAGCGGGAGACGCAGATACGCAGTATTTT
TRBD2	TRBV3-1/TRBV3-2	TRBJ2-1	.	CASSSGTSGPNEQFF	TGTGCCAGCAGCTCCGGGACTAGCGGTCCCAATGAGCAGTTCTTC
TRBD1	TRBV5-1	TRBJ2-7	.	CASSPGPLDRASYEQYF	TGCGCCAGCAGCCCCGGACCTCTCGACAGGGCGTCCTACGAGCAGTACTTC
.	TRBV28	TRBJ1-5	.	CASSTRDGHQPQHF	TGTGCCAGCAGTACCCGGGACGGCCATCAGCCCCAGCATTTT
TRBD1	TRBV5-5	TRBJ1-3	.	CASSSLGQGTGNTIYF	TGTGCCAGCAGCTCCCTGGGACAGGGGACGGGAAACACCATATATTTT
.	TRBV10-3	TRBJ1-3	.	CAISESTRGVRSGNTIYF	TGTGCCATCAGTGAGTCGACTCGAGGAGTTCGCTCTGGAAACACCATATATTTT
.	TRBV10-2	TRBJ2-7	.	CASSEMRGSRDEQYF	TGCGCCAGCAGTGAAATGAGGGGAAGCAGGGACGAGCAGTACTTC
TRBD2	TRBV11-2	TRBJ2-3	.	CASSPWAGEADTQYF	TGTGCCAGCAGCCCGTGGGCGGGAGAAGCAGATACGCAGTATTTT
TRBD2	TRBV30	TRBJ2-2	.	CAWSAPGGPHGELFF	TGTGCCTGGAGTGCTCCGGGAGGGCCCCACGGGGAGCTGTTTTTT
.	TRBV19	TRBJ1-5	.	CASSIFRSQPQHF	TGTGCCAGTAGTATTTTCAGAAGTCAGCCCCAGCATTTT
.	TRBV28	TRBJ1-1	.	CASSSPPMNTEAFF	TGTGCCAGCAGTTCCCCCCCCATGAACACTGAAGCTTTCTTT
TRBD1	TRBV7-2	TRBJ1-2	.	CASSPQSTGVYGYTF	TGTGCCAGCAGCCCCCAATCGACAGGGGTCTATGGCTACACCTTC
TRBD2	TRBV28	TRBJ2-2	few	CASSLWASGATGELFF	TGTGCCAGCAGTCTTTGGGCTAGCGGAGCCACCGGGGAGCTGTTTTTT
TRBD1	TRBV11-2	TRBJ2-2	.	CASSTQDRDTGELFF	TGTGCCAGCAGCACCCAAGACAGGGACACCGGGGAGCTGTTTTTT
TRBD1	TRBV6-6	TRBJ1-2	.	CASRSPPGQWDYGYTF	TGTGCCAGCAGATCGCCCCCGGGACAGTGGGACTATGGCTACACCTTC
TRBD1	TRBV27	TRBJ2-1	.	CASTGGYYNEQFF	TGTGCCAGCACAGGGGGCTACTACAATGAGCAGTTCTTC
.	TRBV6-5	TRBJ2-7	.	CASKLGATYEQYF	TGTGCCAGCAAGTTAGGGGCGACCTACGAGCAGTACTTC
TRBD1	TRBV5-1	TRBJ2-5	.	CASSRDRVQETQYF	TGCGCCAGCAGCCGGGACAGGGTACAAGAGACCCAGTACTTC
TRBD1	TRBV28	TRBJ2-7	.	CASSPPGQTYEQYF	TGTGCCAGCAGTCCGCCGGGACAGACTTACGAGCAGTACTTC